Following are 28 T cell receptor beta chains from one sample sequenced in a study of T cell clones after liver transplantation. Clones were read by immunoSEQ multiplex PCR, and TCRdb kept only the in-frame ones, dropping some. The sample lists about 33,000 clones; over 85% were seen once. The input for sequencing was CD8+ T cells from blood, taken 12 months after liver transplant. These receptors all stem from a human patient who received a liver transplant. Certain T cells may be donor cells from the graft.

The CDR3 nucleotides are TGTGCCAGCTCACCACTTGAAGTCGCGGGACAGGGGACAACCTACGAGCAGTACTTC. It translates to CASSPLEVAGQGTTYEQYF. The chain recombines TRBV18 with TRBJ2-7; TRBD1 aligns across 10 bases. The V segment lost 1 base and the J segment 2 bases; nucleotides outside the gene matches: 14. This CDR3 contains 19 residues. The germline CDR1 and CDR2 sequences are KGHSH and LQKENI.

The rearrangement uses TRBV4-3 and TRBJ2-7; D is unclear. CDR3 length equals 15 residues. The V gene's germline CDR1 is LGHNA and CDR2 YSLEER. The V gene lost 0 bases and the J gene lost 6 bases, with 15 bases spanning the gap. The CDR3, as DNA: TGCGCCAGCAGCCAAGATCTCGGCGTAATCGGCGAGCAGTACTTC. This sequence encodes CASSQDLGVIGEQYF.

A single count supports this clone. CDR3 residues: CASSPLSVNEQFF. The CDR3 DNA reads as TGTGCCAGCAGCCCACTTTCGGTCAATGAGCAGTTCTTC. This sequence joins TRBV5-4 and TRBJ2-1, with D uncertain. Trimming took 4 bases from V and 6 from J, leaving 11 bases between them. Per germline, CDR1 SGHNT and CDR2 YYREEE (reference sequence). The CDR3 covers 13 residues.

The chain employs TRBV28 and TRBJ1-5; 7 nucleotides line up with TRBD1. The V gene end was trimmed by 6 bases and the J gene end by 4 bases; junction bases not matched to a gene: 0. In germline, CDR1 is MDHEN, CDR2 SYDVKM. The CDR3 spans 12 residues. CDR3 region: CASRDRNQPQHF. For the CDR3, the DNA is TGTGCCAGCAGGGACAGGAATCAGCCCCAGCATTTT.

V usage is TRBV13 and J usage is TRBJ2-1; no reliable D call. V was clipped by 5 bases and J by 3 bases, with 20 bases between them. The CDR3 has 17 residues. CDR1 is PRHDT, CDR2 FYEKMQ, per germline (reference sequence). The CDR3: CASSPPLSTRHYNEQFF. CDR3 DNA: TGTGCCAGCAGCCCCCCCCTGAGCACGAGACACTACAATGAGCAGTTCTTC. Full variable domain (rest looked up from reference TRBV13 and TRBJ2-1): AAGVIQSPRHLIKEKRETATLKCYPIPRHDTVYWYQQGPGQDPQFLISFYEKMQSDKGSIPDRFSAQQFSDYHSELNMSSLELGDSALYFCASSPPLSTRHYNEQFFGPGTRLTVL.

The chain combines TRBV28 with TRBJ2-7; 10 bases are shared with TRBD2. Per the germline V gene, CDR1 is MDHEN and CDR2 is SYDVKM. The V gene end was trimmed by 5 bases and the J gene end by 6 bases; junction bases not matched to a gene: 10. This CDR3 comprises 15 residues. Here the CDR3 reads CASSLSPGLASEQYF. DNA of the CDR3: TGTGCCAGCAGTCTTTCTCCGGGACTAGCGTCCGAGCAGTACTTC.

V and J are TRBV2 and TRBJ1-6, with D hard to call. The CDR3 runs 11 residues. Trimming pared 6 bases from V and 14 bases from J, leaving 11 bases between. In germline, CDR1 is SNHLY, CDR2 FYNNEI. CDR3 coding DNA: TGTGCCAGCAGAACAGTCCGGTCCCTCCACTTT. Translating gives CASRTVRSLHF.

A single count supports this clone. The V gene is TRBV5-6, the J gene TRBJ2-2; D remains ambiguous. CDR1 is SGHDT, CDR2 YYEEEE, per germline. The V gene lost 0 bases and the J gene lost 1 base, with 1 base spanning the gap. CDR3 length equals 13 residues. The CDR3 DNA sequence: TGTGCCAGCAGCTTGGGGAACACCGGGGAGCTGTTTTTT. Its protein is CASSLGNTGELFF.

This sequence joins TRBV7-8 and TRBJ2-1; the D is unclear. This CDR3 comprises 16 residues. CDR1 is SGHVS, CDR2 FQNEAQ, per germline. The germline V and J ends were trimmed by 0 bases and 3 bases, with 12 bases remaining between them. CDR3 coding DNA: TGTGCCAGCAGCTTAGCGACCGCGGCAGACTACAATGAGCAGTTCTTC. This encodes CASSLATAADYNEQFF. The whole variable domain, filled in from reference TRBV7-8 and TRBJ2-1, reads GAGVSQSPRYKVAKRGQDVALRCDPISGHVSLFWYQQALGQGPEFLTYFQNEAQLDKSGLPSDRFFAERPEGSVSTLKIQRTQQEDSAVYLCASSLATAADYNEQFFGPGTRLTVL.

This sequence joins TRBV7-9 and TRBJ2-2; 7 bases are a match to TRBD1. Germline trimming cut 0 bases from V and 3 bases from J; bases unmatched to any gene: 1. CDR1 and CDR2 from the germline V gene are SEHNR and FQNEAQ (reference sequence). CDR3 size: 15 residues. CDR3 protein: CASSLAGGYTGELFF. CDR3 DNA: TGTGCCAGCAGCTTAGCAGGGGGCTACACCGGGGAGCTGTTTTTT.

The chain joins TRBV11-3 to TRBJ2-3, with 10 bases fitting TRBD2. Germline-derived CDR1 and CDR2 are SGHNT and YENEEA. V was clipped by 5 bases and J by 2 bases; unmatched bases: 7. CDR3 size: 16 residues. The CDR3 sequence: CASSPWTSGPTDTQYF. The CDR3 DNA sequence: TGTGCCAGCAGCCCCTGGACTAGCGGCCCCACAGATACGCAGTATTTT. Looking up the rest from reference TRBV11-3 and TRBJ2-3 gives the full variable domain: EAGVVQSPRYKIIEKKQPVAFWCNPISGHNTLYWYLQNLGQGPELLIRYENEEAVDDSQLPKDRFSAERLKGVDSTLKIQPAELGDSAVYLCASSPWTSGPTDTQYFGPGTRLTVL.

The J gene is TRBJ1-2, the V gene TRBV29-1, with 7 bases fitting TRBD1. Germline trimming cut 5 bases from V and 5 bases from J; bases unmatched to any gene: 8. The CDR3 runs 13 residues. Germline assignment: CDR1 SQVTM and CDR2 ANQGSEA. CDR3 amino acids: CSVKGDRVYGYTF. The CDR3 nucleotides read TGCAGCGTTAAGGGAGACAGGGTTTATGGCTACACCTTC.

The chain has TRBV7-2 and TRBJ2-7, with D hard to call. The V end was cut by 1 base, the J end by 2 bases, with 6 bases between. This CDR3 is 13 amino acids long. Germline V lookup: CDR1 SGHTA, CDR2 FQGNSA. DNA for the CDR3: TGTGCCAGCAGCTTAGGAGTTACCTACGAGCAGTACTTC. It specifies CASSLGVTYEQYF.

The V gene is TRBV7-3, the J gene TRBJ1-2; no reliable D call. V was trimmed by 3 bases and J by 5 bases, leaving 13 bases between them. The CDR3 sequence is 14 residues long. Per the germline V gene, CDR1 is SGHTA and CDR2 is FQGTGA. In nucleotides, the CDR3 is TGTGCCAGCAGCTTTCCAGGAAATTCATATGGCTACACCTTC. This translates into CASSFPGNSYGYTF.

V gene TRBV7-2 combines with J gene TRBJ2-1; 11 bases line up with TRBD2. This CDR3 spans 19 amino acids. Trimming cost V 4 bases and J 1 base; bases outside gene matches: 12. Germline V CDR1 and CDR2: SGHTA, FQGNSA. CDR3 sequence: CASSYRGEGLAVSYNEQFF. DNA for the CDR3: TGTGCCAGCAGCTACAGGGGGGAGGGACTAGCGGTGTCCTACAATGAGCAGTTCTTC.

This chain uses TRBV13 with TRBJ2-3; maybe TRBD2 (6 bases). V lost 5 bases, J lost 0 bases, and 27 bases lay in between. This CDR3 is 20 amino acids long. Germline CDR1 reads PRHDT; CDR2 reads FYEKMQ (reference sequence). In DNA, the CDR3 is TGTGCCAGCAGCACCCGCCGGGAGCCCCATCGCCTACTTAGCACAGATACGCAGTATTTT. Translated: CASSTRREPHRLLSTDTQYF.

V and J are TRBV21-1 and TRBJ1-2. TRBV21-1 is recorded as a pseudogene. This CDR3 is built from 9 residues. The CDR3 sequence: CASIHGYTF. The CDR3 DNA is TGTGCCAGTATTCATGGCTACACCTTC.

This chain uses TRBV7-3 with TRBJ2-3; no clear D gene. CDR3 size: 17 residues. Germline values: CDR1 SGHTA, CDR2 FQGTGA. The V and J ends lost 0 bases and 0 bases respectively, with 13 bases between them. The CDR3 loop reads CASSLTPRGSSTDTQYF. The CDR3 DNA follows: TGTGCCAGCAGCTTAACGCCCCGCGGTTCTAGCACAGATACGCAGTATTTT.

The V and J genes are TRBV21-1 and TRBJ2-7. TRBV21-1 is shown as a pseudogene. The CDR3 length is 16 residues. The CDR3: CASSQRGVPLSYEQYF. CDR3 DNA: TGTGCCAGCAGCCAACGAGGGGTCCCCCTCTCCTACGAGCAGTACTTC.

This chain connects TRBV13 to TRBJ2-7; either TRBD1 or TRBD2 may supply D (5 bases each). V lost 5 bases, J lost 6 bases, and 17 bases lay in between. Germline V gene sequence: CDR1 PRHDT, CDR2 FYEKMQ (reference sequence). This CDR3 has 14 residues. CDR3 sequence (DNA): TGTGCCAGCAGCGGGCCGGGGCAAGCCTCCGAGCAGTACTTC. The encoded protein is CASSGPGQASEQYF. The full variable domain, rest sourced from reference TRBV13 and TRBJ2-7, is AAGVIQSPRHLIKEKRETATLKCYPIPRHDTVYWYQQGPGQDPQFLISFYEKMQSDKGSIPDRFSAQQFSDYHSELNMSSLELGDSALYFCASSGPGQASEQYFGPGTRLTVT.

The chain joins TRBV7-9 to TRBJ2-7; no clear D. CDR1 is SEHNR and CDR2 is FQNEAQ in the germline V gene (reference sequence). Trimming pared 1 base from V and 3 bases from J, leaving 13 bases between. This CDR3 region has 15 residues. The CDR3 loop is CASSLDGSRGYEQYF. CDR3 bases: TGTGCCAGCAGCTTAGATGGTAGCAGAGGCTACGAGCAGTACTTC. Full variable domain (outside the CDR3, taken from reference TRBV7-9 and TRBJ2-7): DTGVSQNPRHKITKRGQNVTFRCDPISEHNRLYWYRQTLGQGPEFLTYFQNEAQLEKSRLLSDRFSAERPKGSFSTLEIQRTEQGDSAMYLCASSLDGSRGYEQYFGPGTRLTVT.

The CDR3 loop is CATSSATPDTQYF. CDR3 DNA sequence: TGTGCCACCAGCAGTGCAACGCCAGATACGCAGTATTTT. V gene TRBV15 combines with J gene TRBJ2-3; no clear D. There are 13 residues in the CDR3. The ends were cut back, 3 bases at V and 4 bases at J, with 8 bases in the middle. Germline loops: CDR1 LNHNV, CDR2 YYDKDF (reference sequence).

The chain uses TRBV4-2 and TRBJ2-5; the match to TRBD2 covers 10 bases. Germline loops: CDR1 LGHNA, CDR2 YNFKEQ. V lost 0 bases to trimming and J lost 2 bases; unmatched junction nucleotides: 12. The CDR3 spans 19 residues. CDR3 DNA sequence: TGTGCCAGCAGCCAAGATTCAACTTTCCTAGCGGGGGTACAAGAGACCCAGTACTTC. It encodes CASSQDSTFLAGVQETQYF.

The chain employs TRBV4-3 and TRBJ2-5, with D tentatively TRBD2 (5 bases). The germline V gene has CDR1 LGHNA and CDR2 YSLEER. V shed 0 bases and J shed 2 bases, with 16 bases lying between them. The CDR3 sequence is 17 residues long. In DNA, the CDR3 is TGCGCCAGCAGCCAAGATTTAAGCGGCGTCAGACAAGAGACCCAGTACTTC. Amino acid sequence: CASSQDLSGVRQETQYF.

The V gene is TRBV2, the J gene TRBJ2-1; the D is unclear. Per the germline V gene, CDR1 is SNHLY and CDR2 is FYNNEI. This CDR3 has 12 amino acids. The ends were cut back, 2 bases at V and 8 bases at J, with 7 bases in the middle. The DNA for the CDR3 is TGTGCCAGCAGTGAATGGGTAGATGAGCAGTTCTTC. Protein: CASSEWVDEQFF.

The chain recombines TRBV6-6 with TRBJ2-5; D is unresolved. The V end lost 6 bases, the J end lost 2 bases, and 13 bases lay between the germline ends. The germline gives CDR1 MNHNY, CDR2 SVGAGI (reference sequence). This CDR3 spans 14 amino acids. CDR3 coding DNA: TGTGCCAGCAGCAGCGTAGGCATGCAAGAGACCCAGTACTTC. Translation: CASSSVGMQETQYF.

The chain combines TRBV5-5 with TRBJ1-1; weak D call: TRBD1 (5 bases). CDR3 size: 16 residues. Looked up from germline, CDR1 is SGHKS and CDR2 is YYEKEE (reference sequence). Trimming stripped 0 bases from V and 4 bases from J, with 16 bases between. CDR3 bases: TGTGCCAGCAGCTTGGAACTGAAGGGACGGGGCACTGAAGCTTTCTTT. This encodes CASSLELKGRGTEAFF.

The rearrangement links TRBV5-6 to TRBJ2-3; 11 bases are shared with TRBD2. V dropped 4 bases and J dropped 4; count of bases not matched to a gene: 5. There are 15 residues in the CDR3. Looked up from germline, CDR1 is SGHDT and CDR2 is YYEEEE. CDR3 bases: TGTGCCAGCAGCAGACTAGCGGGATTTTCAGATACGCAGTATTTT. Encoded protein: CASSRLAGFSDTQYF.